This passage covers 28 T cell receptor beta chains from one sample sequenced in a study of blood T cell repertoires in COVID-19 (TCRdb year 2020). The protocol used for the library was the immunoSEQ multiplex PCR assay. In its TCRdb copy, this immuneACCESS table keeps in-frame sequences only and misses some clones. Where compared with another copy, unresolved V genes explain less than half of these, and the others have no known cause. The sample table records about 300,000 clones; 80% to 90% of these occur just once. The ten largest account for 10% of the sample. What was sequenced was PBMCs or T cells enriched from blood (not recorded which). The receptors were sampled from a woman aged 18-29 years who had recovered from COVID-19.

J is TRBJ2-1 and V is TRBV7-6, with D perhaps matching TRBD2 (7 bases). V gave up 5 bases and J gave up 8 bases, with 10 bases separating them. The CDR3 length is 12 residues. CDR1 is SGHVS and CDR2 is FNYEAQ in the germline V gene. CDR3 sequence reads: CASSLGGDEQFF. In DNA form, the CDR3 reads TGTGCCAGCAGCCTAGGGGGGGATGAGCAGTTCTTC.

This chain connects TRBV19 to TRBJ1-1; 8 positions match TRBD1. The CDR3 runs to 15 residues. Germline loops: CDR1 LNHDA, CDR2 SQIVND (reference sequence). Trimming removed 5 bases from V and 3 bases from J; junction bases left unmatched: 8. This CDR3 is CASSVTQGADTEAFF. The CDR3 nucleotides read TGTGCCAGTAGTGTAACTCAGGGGGCCGACACTGAAGCTTTCTTT.

The gene calls are TRBV10-1 and TRBJ2-7; 9 bases map to TRBD1. CDR1 is WNHNN and CDR2 is SYGVQD in the germline V gene (reference sequence). This CDR3 region has 12 residues. V trimming: 6 bases; J trimming: 7 bases; junction bases outside the gene matches: 4. The CDR3 is CASSRGTGEQYF. CDR3 bases: TGCGCCAGCAGCCGCGGGACAGGGGAGCAGTACTTC.

The chain employs TRBV20-1 and TRBJ2-2; D possibly corresponds to TRBD1 (6 bases). V gave up 5 bases and J gave up 2 bases, with 15 bases separating them. This CDR3 has 15 residues. Looked up from germline, CDR1 is DFQATT and CDR2 is SNEGSKA (reference sequence). The CDR3 region has the DNA TGCAGTGCTGGTGACAGGCCAACCAACACCGGGGAGCTGTTTTTT. This sequence encodes CSAGDRPTNTGELFF.

This chain connects TRBV12-3 or TRBV12-4 to TRBJ1-1; D is ambiguous. V shed 7 bases and J shed 4 bases, with 13 bases lying between them. This CDR3 has 13 residues. The DNA of the CDR3 is TGTGCCAGCACTTCCACATCAGGCACTGAAGCTTTCTTT. Protein product: CASTSTSGTEAFF.

The chain carries TRBV2 and TRBJ1-3; D is possibly TRBD1 (5 bases). Germline V gene lookup returns CDR1 SNHLY and CDR2 FYNNEI. The germline V and J ends were trimmed by 4 bases and 0 bases, with 19 bases remaining between them. The CDR3 loop spans 18 amino acids. This chain's CDR3 is CASSVLSRRDSSGNTIYF. The CDR3 region has the DNA TGTGCCAGCAGTGTGCTATCTCGTCGGGACTCCTCTGGAAACACCATATATTTT.

The V and J genes are TRBV25-1 and TRBJ2-7; perhaps TRBD2 as D (5 bases). CDR1 is MGHDK, CDR2 SYGVNS, per germline. The CDR3 is 14 residues long. Trimming left V 1 base short and J 6 bases short, with 13 bases between. The CDR3 loop is CASSEFGSEGEQYF. CDR3 in DNA: TGTGCCAGCAGTGAATTTGGTTCCGAGGGCGAGCAGTACTTC.

J is TRBJ2-5 and V is TRBV4-1, with 10 bases matching TRBD1. V gave up 1 base and J gave up 5 bases; unmatched junction bases: 4. This CDR3 is 15 amino acids long. Germline CDR1 reads MGHRA; CDR2 reads YSYEKL. CDR3 in amino acids: CASSQGQGALETQYF. CDR3 nucleotides: TGCGCCAGCAGCCAAGGACAGGGGGCTTTGGAGACCCAGTACTTC.

The rearrangement uses TRBV5-1 and TRBJ2-7, with D unresolved. This CDR3 has 12 residues. Germline CDR1 reads SGHRS; CDR2 reads YFSETQ. Trimming removed 4 bases at V and 4 bases at J, with 9 bases between. The CDR3 region is CASSDAGYEQYF. In nucleotides, the CDR3 is TGCGCCAGCAGCGACGCCGGGTACGAGCAGTACTTC.

This chain joins TRBV9 and TRBJ2-5, with 10 bases that match TRBD2. Per germline, CDR1 SGDLS and CDR2 YYNGEE. The ends lost 3 bases at V and 5 bases at J; junction bases unmatched: 4. The CDR3 loop spans 14 amino acids. CDR3 protein: CASSAIAGGETQYF. CDR3 sequence (DNA): TGTGCCAGCAGCGCGATAGCGGGAGGCGAGACCCAGTACTTC.

This chain uses TRBV4-1 with TRBJ2-3, with D possibly TRBD2 on 5 matching bases. Germline values: CDR1 MGHRA, CDR2 YSYEKL. V dropped 0 bases and J dropped 0 bases, with 10 bases sitting between them. The CDR3 contains 16 residues. CDR3 region: CASSQEPSGSTDTQYF. The CDR3 coding sequence is TGCGCCAGCAGCCAAGAACCCAGCGGCAGCACAGATACGCAGTATTTT.

This clone occurred once. V gene TRBV6-5 combines with J gene TRBJ1-2; D gene ambiguous. CDR1 and CDR2 (germline): MNHEY, SVGAGI. The CDR3 contains 15 residues. V shed 7 bases and J shed 4 bases, with 19 bases lying between them. The CDR3 loop reads CASILSVWEIYGYTF. The CDR3 region has the DNA TGTGCCAGCATCCTCTCCGTATGGGAGATCTATGGCTACACCTTC.

V is TRBV29-1 and J is TRBJ1-2; no clear D gene. This CDR3 has 15 residues. The germline gives CDR1 SQVTM, CDR2 ANQGSEA. The germline V and J ends were trimmed by 2 bases and 0 bases, with 13 bases remaining between them. This CDR3 is CSVEPIDGPNYGYTF. CDR3 DNA sequence: TGCAGCGTTGAACCGATCGATGGGCCTAACTATGGCTACACCTTC.

The chain employs TRBV7-9 and TRBJ1-2, with D perhaps TRBD1 (5 bases). V was trimmed by 3 bases and J by 2 bases, leaving 10 bases between them. This CDR3 comprises 14 residues. CDR1 is SEHNR and CDR2 is FQNEAQ in the germline V gene (reference sequence). The CDR3, as DNA: TGTGCCAGCAGCTTCAACAGGCTCAACTATGGCTACACCTTC. Encoded protein: CASSFNRLNYGYTF.

The V and J genes are TRBV28 and TRBJ1-1, with 8 bases that match TRBD1. This CDR3 is 18 amino acids long. V dropped 3 bases and J dropped 4; count of bases not matched to a gene: 16. The V gene's germline CDR1 is MDHEN and CDR2 SYDVKM. CDR3 bases: TGTGCCAGCAGTTTTTTCGCGACAGGGGTCGCGTGGGGCACTGAAGCTTTCTTT. Protein sequence: CASSFFATGVAWGTEAFF.

The CDR3 DNA reads as TGTGCCAGCAGCTTAATGGCGGGGGGATACAATGAGCAGTTCTTC. It yields the protein CASSLMAGGYNEQFF. The chain links TRBV7-3 to TRBJ2-1; 8 positions agree with TRBD2. The CDR3 has 15 amino acids. CDR1 and CDR2 from the germline V gene are SGHTA and FQGTGA. Trimming removed 1 base from V and 4 bases from J; junction bases left unmatched: 3.

The V call is TRBV30, the J call TRBJ1-1, with a weak D call TRBD1 (5 bases). The CDR3 has 11 amino acids. Germline V CDR1 and CDR2: GTSNPN, SVGIG (reference sequence). V lost 2 bases and J 10 bases, leaving 11 bases between the germline ends. CDR3 sequence reads: CAWSSGLGAFF. CDR3 coding DNA: TGTGCCTGGAGTTCAGGGTTGGGAGCTTTCTTT.

The rearrangement links TRBV7-2 to TRBJ2-2, with D hard to call. The germline V gene encodes CDR1 SGHTA and CDR2 FQGNSA. The CDR3 is made up of 13 amino acids. The V gene lost 5 bases and the J gene lost 6 bases, with 10 bases spanning the gap. CDR3 sequence reads: CASSQVQAGELFF. As DNA, the CDR3 is TGTGCCAGCAGCCAAGTCCAGGCCGGGGAGCTGTTTTTT.

The rearrangement joins TRBV2 to TRBJ1-4; 10 bases align to TRBD1. Germline loops: CDR1 SNHLY, CDR2 FYNNEI. The CDR3 is 14 amino acids. The V segment lost 6 bases and the J segment 5 bases; nucleotides outside the gene matches: 3. The CDR3 here is CASSGQGGNEKLFF. CDR3 in DNA: TGTGCCAGCAGCGGACAGGGGGGGAATGAAAAACTGTTTTTT.

The chain recombines TRBV28 with TRBJ2-7; 9 nucleotides align to TRBD2. Trimming took 7 bases from V and 0 from J; bases not matched to a gene: 4. This CDR3 region has 14 residues. Germline CDR1 and CDR2: MDHEN and SYDVKM. CDR3 sequence reads: CASTIAGASYEQYF. CDR3 DNA: TGTGCCAGCACCATAGCGGGGGCCTCCTACGAGCAGTACTTC.

This rearrangement joins TRBV14 to TRBJ2-5, with a tentative D call TRBD1 (5 bases). Germline V gives CDR1 SGHDN, CDR2 FVKESK. Between the trimmed V and J ends, which lost 4 bases and 8 bases, there was a span of 20 bases. The CDR3 consists of 15 residues. The CDR3 is CASSLRAAVQGTQYF. DNA for the CDR3: TGTGCCAGCAGCCTCAGGGCGGCAGTCCAAGGAACCCAGTACTTC.

V is TRBV24-1 and J is TRBJ2-5; 8 bases are shared with TRBD1. J was trimmed by 5 bases and V by 5 bases; bases with no gene match: 0. The germline V gene encodes CDR1 KGHDR and CDR2 SFDVKD. The CDR3 is made up of 12 amino acids. CDR3 coding DNA: TGTGCCACCAGTGGACAGGGGGAGACCCAGTACTTC. Protein: CATSGQGETQYF.

This chain joins TRBV5-1 and TRBJ2-1, with TRBD2 identical over 7 bases. The length of the CDR3 is 15 residues. V lost 0 bases to trimming and J lost 2 bases; unmatched junction nucleotides: 2. CDR1 is SGHRS, CDR2 YFSETQ, per germline. The CDR3 region is CASSLGAGPYNEQFF. CDR3 nucleotide sequence: TGCGCCAGCAGCTTGGGAGCGGGACCCTACAATGAGCAGTTCTTC.

This chain uses TRBV10-3 with TRBJ2-1; D ambiguous. The V gene lost 3 bases and the J gene lost 6 bases, with 3 bases spanning the gap. Germline V CDR1 and CDR2: ENHRY, SYGVKD. CDR3 length: 11 amino acids. For the CDR3, the DNA is TGTGCCATCAGTGACAGCAATGAGCAGTTCTTC. This sequence encodes CAISDSNEQFF.

V is TRBV7-9 and J is TRBJ1-2; no reliable D call. The V and J ends lost 4 bases and 0 bases respectively, with 21 bases between them. The CDR3 is made up of 18 amino acids. Germline V gene sequence: CDR1 SEHNR, CDR2 FQNEAQ (reference sequence). CDR3 in DNA: TGTGCCAGCAGCTCCCCCCCCGCGGATTCGCCTCCTAACTATGGCTACACCTTC. It codes for CASSSPPADSPPNYGYTF. Full variable domain (remainder filled in from reference TRBV7-9 and TRBJ1-2): DTGVSQNPRHKITKRGQNVTFRCDPISEHNRLYWYRQTLGQGPEFLTYFQNEAQLEKSRLLSDRFSAERPKGSFSTLEIQRTEQGDSAMYLCASSSPPADSPPNYGYTFGSGTRLTVV.

This rearrangement joins TRBV19 to TRBJ1-5, with 7 bases fitting TRBD1. This CDR3 is 16 amino acids long. The J segment lost 3 bases and the V segment lost 3 bases, leaving 8 bases of the junction unmatched. From germline, CDR1 is LNHDA and CDR2 SQIVND (reference sequence). The CDR3 nucleotides are TGTGCCAGTAGTATTGGGACACAGGGGTTCAATCAGCCCCAGCATTTT. It specifies CASSIGTQGFNQPQHF.

V is TRBV5-4 and J is TRBJ2-5; 7 nucleotides match TRBD1. The V gene's germline CDR1 is SGHNT and CDR2 YYREEE (reference sequence). CDR3 size: 13 residues. The V segment lost 4 bases and the J segment 7 bases; nucleotides outside the gene matches: 7. The CDR3 DNA reads as TGTGCCAGCAGCCCGACAGGGTTAGGGACCCAGTACTTC. Its protein is CASSPTGLGTQYF.

As to this clone: The same CDR3 can be traced to other DNA sequences in this sample. The rearrangement links TRBV5-1 to TRBJ1-1, with D maybe TRBD1 (5 bases). Germline CDR1 is SGHRS and CDR2 is YFSETQ. The CDR3 consists of 14 residues. Trimming left V 0 bases short and J 0 bases short, with 6 bases between. CDR3 amino acids: CASSLGRVNTEAFF. CDR3 nucleotide sequence: TGCGCCAGCAGCTTGGGCAGGGTGAACACTGAAGCTTTCTTT.